The 29 T cell receptor beta chains below come from one sample, sequenced in a study of T cell repertoires in cytomegalovirus infection. Each CDR3 protein is one row after TCRdb ran MiXCR on the reads. The table lists around 250,000 distinct CDR3 sequences, about 17% of them singletons. The material sequenced was CD8+ T cells from PBMCs. The source of these receptors is a human donor in good health (CMV status not recorded). Some clones in this sample may be carry-over from other donors' samples.

This clonotype was found a few times. The V gene is TRBV2, the J gene TRBJ1-2; tentatively, D is TRBD1 (5 bases). V was clipped by 7 bases and J by 8 bases, with 11 bases between them. The CDR3 spans 11 residues. Germline-derived CDR1 and CDR2 are SNHLY and FYNNEI. The CDR3 is CASNGAGGYTF. In DNA, the CDR3 is TGTGCCAGCAATGGGGCTGGCGGCTACACCTTC.

Only a few counts were recorded for this clonotype. The rearrangement joins TRBV20-1 to TRBJ1-4, with D unclear. The germline V and J ends were trimmed by 4 bases and 12 bases, with 27 bases remaining between them. The CDR3 has 16 amino acids. CDR1 and CDR2 (germline): DFQATT, SNEGSKA (reference sequence). CDR3 loop: CSANIVKNFVHQELFF. As DNA, the CDR3 is TGCAGTGCTAATATAGTGAAAAACTTCGTGCACCAAGAACTGTTTTTT.

This clonotype showed up just a few times. V usage is TRBV6-5 and J usage is TRBJ2-7; 11 nucleotides align to TRBD1. CDR1 MNHEY and CDR2 SVGAGI come from the germline V gene. The CDR3 is 13 amino acids. After removal of 8 bases from V and 0 bases from J, the junction contained 0 bases not matched to a gene. CDR3: CASGTGGSYEQYF. As DNA, the CDR3 is TGTGCCAGCGGGACAGGGGGCTCCTACGAGCAGTACTTC.

The table lists this clonotype with a few counts. The chain carries TRBV7-9 and TRBJ2-2; TRBD2 might be the D (6 bases). This CDR3 region has 17 residues. Per germline, CDR1 SEHNR and CDR2 FQNEAQ (reference sequence). Trimming stripped 5 bases from V and 1 base from J, with 17 bases between. This chain's CDR3 is CASSGYREKVNTGELFF. DNA for the CDR3: TGTGCCAGCAGCGGATACCGGGAGAAAGTGAACACCGGGGAGCTGTTTTTT.

The chain employs TRBV2 and TRBJ2-6; 9 nucleotides align to TRBD1. In germline, CDR1 is SNHLY, CDR2 FYNNEI. Unmatched junction bases numbered 7, after V lost 10 bases and J lost 0 bases. The CDR3 is 16 residues long. CDR3 protein: CANRDRDLSGANVLTF. CDR3 DNA: TGTGCCAACCGGGACAGGGACCTCTCTGGGGCCAACGTCCTGACTTTC.

The chain uses TRBV27 and TRBJ1-2, with D perhaps TRBD1 (5 bases). The germline V and J ends were trimmed by 7 bases and 7 bases, with 25 bases remaining between them. This CDR3 region has 16 residues. Germline V gene sequence: CDR1 MNHEY, CDR2 SMNVEV (reference sequence). Here the CDR3 DNA reads TGTGCCAGCACCACTATGCGATCCAGGGCTTGGGGTGGCTACACCTTC. It codes for CASTTMRSRAWGGYTF.

This clonotype has more than one count but fewer than ten. J is TRBJ1-1 and V is TRBV28, with no clear D. Trimming pared 3 bases from V and 1 base from J, leaving 12 bases between. Germline CDR1 is MDHEN and CDR2 is SYDVKM. CDR3 length equals 15 residues. The CDR3 loop is CASSFGERGNTEAFF. In DNA form, the CDR3 reads TGTGCCAGCAGTTTTGGCGAGCGAGGGAACACTGAAGCTTTCTTT. The whole variable domain, remainder taken from reference TRBV28 and TRBJ1-1, is DVKVTQSSRYLVKRTGEKVFLECVQDMDHENMFWYRQDPGLGLRLIYFSYDVKMKEKGDIPEGYSVSREKKERFSLILESASTNQTSMYLCASSFGERGNTEAFFGQGTRLTVV.

This clonotype was observed many times. The chain couples TRBV10-3 to TRBJ2-6; 8 positions agree with TRBD1. The CDR3 length is 16 residues. From germline, CDR1 is ENHRY and CDR2 SYGVKD. V was clipped by 3 bases and J by 3 bases; unmatched bases: 4. CDR3 residues: CAISDRGHDGANVLTF. CDR3 coding DNA: TGTGCCATCAGTGACAGGGGGCATGATGGGGCCAACGTCCTGACTTTC.

In DNA, the CDR3 is TGTGCCAGCAGTGCTCGAGATGCTAGCGGGGGGCGGAGTGAGCAGTTCTTC. This translates into CASSARDASGGRSEQFF. The rearrangement links TRBV2 to TRBJ2-1, with 11 bases lining up with TRBD2. The trim removed 4 bases at V and 9 bases at J, leaving 14 bases unmatched. The CDR3 extends over 17 amino acids. Germline V gene data show CDR1 as SNHLY and CDR2 as FYNNEI.

The chain is built from TRBV20-1 and TRBJ2-7; D not resolved. Germline CDR1 and CDR2: DFQATT and SNEGSKA (reference sequence). CDR3 length: 13 residues. Trimming stripped 4 bases from V and 0 bases from J, with 10 bases between. CDR3 residues: CSAILRNSYEQYF. CDR3 DNA sequence: TGCAGTGCTATCCTAAGGAACTCCTACGAGCAGTACTTC.

This clonotype appeared many times. This chain joins TRBV24-1 and TRBJ2-5, with D perhaps matching TRBD2 (6 bases). V gave up 4 bases and J gave up 1 base, with 15 bases separating them. Germline V gives CDR1 KGHDR, CDR2 SFDVKD. The CDR3 loop spans 16 amino acids. The chain's CDR3 is CATSDGPREAQETQYF. For the CDR3, the DNA is TGTGCCACCAGTGACGGGCCGCGGGAAGCCCAAGAGACCCAGTACTTC.

This clonotype was counted a few times. The chain employs TRBV5-1 and TRBJ2-5, with D perhaps matching TRBD1 or TRBD2 (5 bases each). Trimming pared 4 bases from V and 9 bases from J, leaving 22 bases between. Germline values: CDR1 SGHRS, CDR2 YFSETQ. The CDR3 loop spans 15 amino acids. The DNA of the CDR3 is TGCGCCAGCAGCATATGGGACGGTCGGTCAGAAGCCCAGTACTTC. Its protein product is CASSIWDGRSEAQYF.

The rearrangement uses TRBV4-1 and TRBJ2-5; no definite D call. Germline lookup yields CDR1 MGHRA and CDR2 YSYEKL. This CDR3 comprises 18 residues. Trimming pared 4 bases from V and 2 bases from J, leaving 23 bases between. CDR3 nucleotides: TGCGCCAGCAGCCGGCCTTCCCTGGGTGATGGAGAGCAAGAGACCCAGTACTTC. Translating it yields CASSRPSLGDGEQETQYF.

This clonotype came up a few times. This chain joins TRBV7-3 and TRBJ2-3; tentatively, D is TRBD1 or TRBD2 (5 bases each). Trimming removed 2 bases from V and 1 base from J, with 10 bases in between. CDR1 SGHTA and CDR2 FQGTGA come from the germline V gene. The CDR3 spans 15 residues. CDR3 sequence (DNA): TGTGCCAGCAGCTTAGCCGGGGCCCGCACAGATACGCAGTATTTT. It codes for CASSLAGARTDTQYF.

This clonotype has at least ten counts. The chain joins TRBV7-9 to TRBJ2-3; D gene uncertain. Germline CDR1 reads SEHNR; CDR2 reads FQNEAQ (reference sequence). V gave up 3 bases and J gave up 0 bases, with 10 bases separating them. This CDR3 region has 15 residues. In DNA form, the CDR3 reads TGTGCCAGCAGCTTCCCCGGGCCCAGCACAGATACGCAGTATTTT. The encoded protein is CASSFPGPSTDTQYF.

As for this clonotype: A much larger clone differs from this one at a single base, so this may be a read error. The V and J genes are TRBV12-3 or TRBV12-4 and TRBJ2-1, with TRBD2 matching 9 bases. Trimming at V came to 4 bases and at J to 1 base, leaving 2 bases not matched to a gene. This CDR3 has 15 residues. DNA for the CDR3: TGTGCCAGCAGTTGGACTAGCGTGTCCTACAATGAGCAGTTCTTC. It encodes CASSWTSVSYNEQFF.

The chain couples TRBV29-1 to TRBJ2-7; 8 bases line up with TRBD1. The V gene's germline CDR1 is SQVTM and CDR2 ANQGSEA. The V and J ends lost 6 bases and 3 bases, in that order; junction bases with no gene match: 7. The CDR3 has 13 residues. DNA for the CDR3: TGCAGCGTCAAGACAGGGGAAAGCTACGAGCAGTACTTC. Amino acid sequence: CSVKTGESYEQYF.

In its sample, this clonotype was seen a few times. The CDR3 nucleotides read TGCGCCAGCAGCCAAGAGATGGGGATATCCTACGAGCAGTACTTC. Its translation is CASSQEMGISYEQYF. The chain has TRBV4-3 and TRBJ2-7; D call uncertain. Trimming removed 0 bases at V and 1 base at J, with 10 bases between. Looked up from germline, CDR1 is LGHNA and CDR2 is YSLEER. The CDR3 spans 15 residues.

V is TRBV7-6 and J is TRBJ2-7; 10 bases fit TRBD2. The CDR3 is 14 amino acids. Trimming cost V 10 bases and J 3 bases; bases outside gene matches: 9. Germline V gene lookup returns CDR1 SGHVS and CDR2 FNYEAQ. The CDR3 coding sequence is TGTGCCACCACGCGGCTAGCGGGGGACTACGAGCAGTACTTC. Its translation is CATTRLAGDYEQYF.

The rearrangement joins TRBV19 to TRBJ1-1, with D maybe TRBD1 (6 bases). Germline lookup yields CDR1 LNHDA and CDR2 SQIVND (reference sequence). The germline V and J ends were trimmed by 6 bases and 4 bases, with 12 bases remaining between them. CDR3 length: 13 amino acids. Here the CDR3 reads CASSEGQITEAFF. The CDR3 bases are TGTGCCAGTAGCGAAGGACAGATCACTGAAGCTTTCTTT. Together with reference TRBV19 and TRBJ1-1, the CDR3 gives the full variable domain: DGGITQSPKYLFRKEGQNVTLSCEQNLNHDAMYWYRQDPGQGLRLIYYSQIVNDFQKGDIAEGYSVSREKKESFPLTVTSAQKNPTAFYLCASSEGQITEAFFGQGTRLTVV.

In this sample, this clonotype turned up many times. This chain uses TRBV12-3 or TRBV12-4 with TRBJ2-1; no clear D. The germline V and J ends were trimmed by 7 bases and 4 bases, with 11 bases remaining between them. The CDR3 loop spans 13 amino acids. CDR3 loop: CASTYPRYNEQFF. CDR3 bases: TGTGCCAGCACCTACCCCCGTTACAATGAGCAGTTCTTC.

This clonotype appeared many times. This chain links TRBV6-2 or TRBV6-3 with TRBJ2-3; 12 bases are a match to TRBD1. Germline CDR1 is MNHEY and CDR2 is SVGEGT. V gave up 6 bases and J gave up 4 bases; unmatched junction bases: 2. CDR3 length equals 14 residues. CDR3 loop: CASRGQGAADTQYF. The CDR3 DNA reads as TGTGCCAGCAGGGGACAGGGGGCCGCAGATACGCAGTATTTT.

This clonotype was counted ten times or more. J is TRBJ1-5 and V is TRBV4-1; tentative D call: TRBD1 (5 bases). CDR1 and CDR2 (germline): MGHRA, YSYEKL. CDR3 size: 13 residues. V dropped 4 bases and J dropped 5 bases, with 9 bases sitting between them. The CDR3, as DNA: TGCGCCAGCAGCCTCGGGGGTCATCAGCCCCAGCATTTT. Translation gives CASSLGGHQPQHF.

CDR3 in DNA: TGTGCCAGCAGTTACTTGCCGGGGGCTGATCAGCCCCAGCATTTT. Translated, it gives CASSYLPGADQPQHF. The V call is TRBV6-2 or TRBV6-3, the J call TRBJ1-5; tentative D call: TRBD1 (6 bases). The CDR3 loop spans 15 amino acids. Germline V gives CDR1 MNHEY, CDR2 SVGEGT. The V end was cut by 1 base, the J end by 5 bases, with 12 bases between.

The chain couples TRBV28 to TRBJ1-1; 7 bases agree with TRBD1. The V segment lost 5 bases and the J segment 0 bases; nucleotides outside the gene matches: 12. Germline V gives CDR1 MDHEN, CDR2 SYDVKM. CDR3 size: 17 residues. As DNA, the CDR3 is TGTGCCAGCAGTGGGGGGACAGTCAGGCGTATGAACACTGAAGCTTTCTTT. Encoded protein: CASSGGTVRRMNTEAFF. Full variable domain (outside the CDR3, taken from reference TRBV28 and TRBJ1-1): DVKVTQSSRYLVKRTGEKVFLECVQDMDHENMFWYRQDPGLGLRLIYFSYDVKMKEKGDIPEGYSVSREKKERFSLILESASTNQTSMYLCASSGGTVRRMNTEAFFGQGTRLTVV.

The V call is TRBV4-3, the J call TRBJ2-1, with D perhaps matching TRBD1 (6 bases). CDR3 size: 16 residues. Trimming cost V 0 bases and J 3 bases, with 12 bases left between them. Germline assignment: CDR1 LGHNA and CDR2 YSLEER. CDR3 residues: CASSQERTAFYNEQFF. The CDR3 nucleotides read TGCGCCAGCAGCCAAGAGCGGACAGCCTTCTACAATGAGCAGTTCTTC.

In its sample, this clonotype was seen a few times. The chain couples TRBV12-3 or TRBV12-4 to TRBJ2-5; a possible D gene is TRBD1 (6 bases). Trimming removed 3 bases from V and 2 bases from J, with 16 bases in between. The CDR3 loop spans 16 amino acids. The CDR3 nucleotides are TGTGCCAGCAGTTTTAGGGGGTCAGGACAGCAAGAGACCCAGTACTTC. Residues: CASSFRGSGQQETQYF.

This clonotype turned up a few times. This chain links TRBV5-5 with TRBJ2-7; the match to TRBD1 covers 9 bases. Germline CDR1 is SGHKS and CDR2 is YYEKEE (reference sequence). Trimming cost V 3 bases and J 6 bases; bases outside gene matches: 7. The CDR3 totals 14 residues. The CDR3 DNA follows: TGTGCCAGCAGCTCAGGACAGGGGCCCCTCGAGCAGTACTTC. It yields the protein CASSSGQGPLEQYF.

CDR3 coding DNA: TGTGCCAGCAGCTCATTTACCGCGGGAGCGCAAGAGACCCAGTACTTC. Its translation: CASSSFTAGAQETQYF. The chain links TRBV7-9 to TRBJ2-5, with TRBD2 identical over 7 bases. Per the germline V gene, CDR1 is SEHNR and CDR2 is FQNEAQ (reference sequence). The ends lost 4 bases at V and 2 bases at J; junction bases unmatched: 10. The CDR3 loop spans 16 amino acids. Combining the CDR3 with reference TRBV7-9 and TRBJ2-5 gives the whole variable domain DTGVSQNPRHKITKRGQNVTFRCDPISEHNRLYWYRQTLGQGPEFLTYFQNEAQLEKSRLLSDRFSAERPKGSFSTLEIQRTEQGDSAMYLCASSSFTAGAQETQYFGPGTRLLVL.